The TCR beta chain described here comes from a study of T cells in Graves' hyperthyroidism and ophthalmopathy (dated by TCRdb to about 2019). Turning to the overall study: Peripheral blood was sampled at the time of initial diagnosis, prior to any treatment. To identify TCR V-J signatures that set the groups apart, the researchers used a discovery cohort of 90 to 100 patients, made up of roughly 40 with Graves' ophthalmopathy and some 55 with stable Graves' hyperthyroidism. An independent validation cohort of around 20 hyperthyroidism patients and about 15 patients who later progressed to ophthalmopathy tested prospective prediction of ophthalmopathy. The 90 or so discovery patients were randomly split 7:3 into training and test sets. In about 6 Graves' hyperthyroidism patients, the study also compared T-cell repertoires from thyroid tissue with T-cell repertoires from blood. Following sampling, methimazole starting at 30 mg daily was given to hyperthyroidism patients, and high-dose intravenous methylprednisolone was given to ophthalmopathy patients. The paper describes TCR Vbeta CDR3 sequencing of around 140 peripheral blood samples, made up of 40 to 45 ophthalmopathy patients, roughly 80 hyperthyroidism patients and around 17 progressor patients.

The hyperthyroidism patients were between 18 and 65 years old and newly diagnosed, with a disease duration of less than 2 months. Any patient with an uncontrolled infection, another autoimmune disease, pregnancy or lactation was excluded. Clinical symptoms, serum thyroxine and TRAb, thyroid ultrasound, and orbital computed tomography formed the basis for the diagnoses. Blood from progressor patients was collected at the time of first diagnosis with hyperthyroidism, before any ophthalmopathy symptoms had appeared. PBMCs were separated from 7.5 to 10 ml of fresh peripheral blood using Ficoll-Paque density gradient centrifugation. Progressor patients were first diagnosed with Graves' hyperthyroidism and then developed ophthalmopathy during follow-up. Total RNA was extracted with Trizol reagent, and quality was checked on an Agilent 2100 Bioanalyzer. The TCR beta CDR3 regions were amplified from the RNA transcripts. For the first round of RT-PCR on the TCR CDR3, the HTBI primer set was used together with the Qiagen OneStep RT-PCR kit. Libraries were constructed in a second round of multiplex PCR, after which size selection and purification were carried out. The libraries were sequenced on an Illumina HiSeq2000 using paired-end 100 bp reads. Under the source paper's analysis protocol: SOAPnuke was used to process the raw data, removing reads that contained adapters or uncalled bases, had a mean Phred below 15, or lacked an exact match to the constant primer or identifier. High-quality paired reads were merged with COPE v1.2.5, and unique nucleotide sequences were defined as clonotypes. MiTCR v1.1 was used to align clonotypes to the IMGT TRBV, TRBD and TRBJ reference segments. The analysis included only V-J combinations with a frequency above 0.0001, which together covered 99% to 99.2% of the repertoires. The TCS score was defined as F50 (clonal expansion) divided by E x V (chaos), with BLOSUM62-based TCRdist calculated between CDR3 peptides within each V-J. Welch's t-statistics and random forest reduced some 510 V-J features to under 15, which were used in a naive Bayes classifier (R e1071). In TCRdb, the public reads were trimmed at Q25 with fastp and aligned with MiXCR, with productive beta chains retained. Each entry is one CDR3 protein sequence, shown with its most common DNA and genes. It is TCRdb's table, rather than the study itself, that gives the V and J calls and clone size. The sample records about 160,000 distinct CDR3 sequences, about 9.4% of which are singletons. The ten largest account for around 20% of the sample.

This clonotype was observed at least ten times. Its antigen target is currently unknown. Base qualities were left out, and no much larger clone turns up one base away. There are 18 amino acids in the CDR3, from cysteine to phenylalanine inclusive. CDR3 DNA is the only sequence kept; it has 54 bases, read in frame from the first base. Trimming accounts for 7 bases at V and 8 bases at J, while the number of junction bases matched to no gene is 17. CDR1 LNHDA and CDR2 SQIVND are derived from the germline V gene (reference sequence). General conclusions and limits of the study: No statistical method was used to fix the sample size in advance, and group allocation was not hidden from the investigators. In cross-validation, a model built on a 13 V-J signature told ophthalmopathy apart from stable hyperthyroidism with less than 90% sensitivity and about 81% specificity, and in testing the same model reached 80%/75%. Most expanded thyroid clonotypes (frequency above 0.001) were also detected in blood, suggesting blood repertoires may reflect thyroid immune responses. In validation, the model predicted progression to ophthalmopathy with 55% to 71% sensitivity and over 72% specificity, a median of 6.5 months before onset.

This TCR was sampled from a woman aged 18-30 years with Graves' hyperthyroidism that later progressed to Graves' ophthalmopathy. Sequences were obtained from blood. The chain is made from TRBV19 and TRBJ2-1, with 13 bases in between that match TRBD2. The DNA sequence follows: TGTGCCAGTATTTTTCAACTAGCGGGAGGGCGGTCTACGGATGAGCAGTTCTTC. Its protein reads: CASIFQLAGGRSTDEQFF.